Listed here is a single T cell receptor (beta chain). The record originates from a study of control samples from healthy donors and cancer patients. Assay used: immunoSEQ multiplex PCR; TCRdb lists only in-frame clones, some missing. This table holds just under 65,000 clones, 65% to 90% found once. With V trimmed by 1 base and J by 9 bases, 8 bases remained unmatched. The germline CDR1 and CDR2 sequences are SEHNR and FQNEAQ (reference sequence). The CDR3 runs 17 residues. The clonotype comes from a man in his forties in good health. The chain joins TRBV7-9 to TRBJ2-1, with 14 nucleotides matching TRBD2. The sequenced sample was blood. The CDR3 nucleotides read TGTGCCAGCAGCTTAGGGGGACTAGCGGGAGTCCAAGTTGAGCAGTTCTTC. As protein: CASSLGGLAGVQVEQFF.